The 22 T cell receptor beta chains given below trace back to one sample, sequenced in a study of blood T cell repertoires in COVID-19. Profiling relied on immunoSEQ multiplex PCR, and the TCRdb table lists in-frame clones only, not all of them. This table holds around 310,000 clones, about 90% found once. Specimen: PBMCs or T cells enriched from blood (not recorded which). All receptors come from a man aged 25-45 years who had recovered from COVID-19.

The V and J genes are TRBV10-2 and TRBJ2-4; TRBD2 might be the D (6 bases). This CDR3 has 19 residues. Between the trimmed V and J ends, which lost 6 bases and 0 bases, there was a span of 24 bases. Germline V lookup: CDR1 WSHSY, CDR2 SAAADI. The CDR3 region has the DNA TGCGCCAGCAGCCCCAGAGATATAGGTCGGAGGGGAGCCAAAAACATTCAGTACTTC. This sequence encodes CASSPRDIGRRGAKNIQYF.

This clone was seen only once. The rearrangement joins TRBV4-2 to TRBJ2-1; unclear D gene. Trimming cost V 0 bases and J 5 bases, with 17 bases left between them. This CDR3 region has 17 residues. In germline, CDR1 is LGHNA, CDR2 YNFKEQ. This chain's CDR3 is CASSQDHNLRGDNEQFF. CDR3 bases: TGTGCCAGCAGCCAAGATCATAACCTCCGAGGCGACAATGAGCAGTTCTTC.

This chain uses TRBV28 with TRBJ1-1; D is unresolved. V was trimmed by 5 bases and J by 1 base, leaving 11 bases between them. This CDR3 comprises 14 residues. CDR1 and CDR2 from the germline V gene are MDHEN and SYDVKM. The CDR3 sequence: CASSPLRENTEAFF. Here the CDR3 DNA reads TGTGCCAGCAGTCCACTCCGGGAGAACACTGAAGCTTTCTTT.

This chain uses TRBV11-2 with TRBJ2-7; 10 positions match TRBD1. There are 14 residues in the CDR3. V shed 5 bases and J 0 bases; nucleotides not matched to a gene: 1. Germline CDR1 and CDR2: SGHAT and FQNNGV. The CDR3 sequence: CASSRDRGSYEQYF. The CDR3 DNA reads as TGTGCCAGCAGCCGGGACAGGGGCTCCTACGAGCAGTACTTC.

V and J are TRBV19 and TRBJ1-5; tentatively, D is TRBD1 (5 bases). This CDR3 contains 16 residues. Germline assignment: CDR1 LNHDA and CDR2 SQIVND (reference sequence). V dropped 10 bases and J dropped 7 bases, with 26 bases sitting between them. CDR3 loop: CATKTNSGQRSQPQHF. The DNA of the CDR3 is TGTGCCACCAAGACAAATTCCGGACAACGTAGCCAGCCCCAGCATTTT.

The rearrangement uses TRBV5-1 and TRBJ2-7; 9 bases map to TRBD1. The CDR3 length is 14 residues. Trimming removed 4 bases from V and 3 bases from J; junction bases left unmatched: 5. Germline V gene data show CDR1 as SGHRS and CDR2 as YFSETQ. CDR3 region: CASSPGTGIYEQYF. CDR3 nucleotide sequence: TGCGCCAGCAGCCCGGGGACAGGGATCTACGAGCAGTACTTC.

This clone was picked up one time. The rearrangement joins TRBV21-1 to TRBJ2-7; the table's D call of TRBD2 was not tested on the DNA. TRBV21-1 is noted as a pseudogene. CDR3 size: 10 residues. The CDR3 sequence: CASSLYEQYF. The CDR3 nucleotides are TGTGCCAGCAGCCTGTACGAGCAGTACTTC.

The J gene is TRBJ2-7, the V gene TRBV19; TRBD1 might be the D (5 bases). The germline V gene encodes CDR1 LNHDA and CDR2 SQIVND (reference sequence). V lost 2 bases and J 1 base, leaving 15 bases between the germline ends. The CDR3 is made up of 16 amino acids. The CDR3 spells CASSISGRASSYEQYF. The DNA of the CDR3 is TGTGCCAGTAGTATATCGGGCAGGGCCTCTTCCTACGAGCAGTACTTC.

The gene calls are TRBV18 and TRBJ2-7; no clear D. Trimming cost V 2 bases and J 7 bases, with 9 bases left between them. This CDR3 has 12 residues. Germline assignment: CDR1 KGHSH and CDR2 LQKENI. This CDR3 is CASSPDSWEQYF. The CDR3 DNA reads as TGTGCCAGCTCACCAGACTCGTGGGAGCAGTACTTC.

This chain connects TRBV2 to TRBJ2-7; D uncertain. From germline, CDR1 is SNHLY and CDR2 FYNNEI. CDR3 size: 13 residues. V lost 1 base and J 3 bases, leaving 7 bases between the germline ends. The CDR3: CASSEESLYEQYF. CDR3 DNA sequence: TGTGCCAGCAGTGAAGAGAGCCTCTACGAGCAGTACTTC. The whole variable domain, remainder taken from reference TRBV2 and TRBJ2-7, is EPEVTQTPSHQVTQMGQEVILRCVPISNHLYFYWYRQILGQKVEFLVSFYNNEISEKSEIFDDQFSVERPDGSNFTLKIRSTKLEDSAMYFCASSEESLYEQYFGPGTRLTVT.

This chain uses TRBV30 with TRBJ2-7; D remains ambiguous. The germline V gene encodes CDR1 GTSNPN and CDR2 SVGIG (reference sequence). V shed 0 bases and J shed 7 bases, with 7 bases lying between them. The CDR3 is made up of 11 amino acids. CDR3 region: CAWSVSVEQYF. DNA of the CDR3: TGTGCCTGGAGTGTCTCGGTGGAGCAGTACTTC.

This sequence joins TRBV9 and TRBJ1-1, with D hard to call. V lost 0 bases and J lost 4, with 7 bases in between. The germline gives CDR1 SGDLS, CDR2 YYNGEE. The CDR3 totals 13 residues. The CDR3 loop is CASSVGGTTEAFF. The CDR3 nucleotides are TGTGCCAGCAGCGTAGGCGGAACCACTGAAGCTTTCTTT.

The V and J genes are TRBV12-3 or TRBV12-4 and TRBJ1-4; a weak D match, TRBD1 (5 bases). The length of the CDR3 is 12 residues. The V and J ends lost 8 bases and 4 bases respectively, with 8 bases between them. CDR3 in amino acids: CASGHVNEKLFF. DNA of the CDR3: TGTGCCAGCGGACATGTTAATGAAAAACTGTTTTTT.

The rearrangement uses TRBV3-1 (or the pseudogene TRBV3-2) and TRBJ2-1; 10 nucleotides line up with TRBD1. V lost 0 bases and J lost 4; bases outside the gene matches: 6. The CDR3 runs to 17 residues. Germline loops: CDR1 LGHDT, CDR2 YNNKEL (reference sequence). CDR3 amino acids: CASSQDLGTGVYNEQFF. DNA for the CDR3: TGTGCCAGCAGCCAAGATTTGGGGACAGGGGTTTACAATGAGCAGTTCTTC.

Here the CDR3 DNA reads TGTGCCAGCAGTTACCTCCAGCGGGGGGGCTTAGATACGCAGTATTTT. It specifies CASSYLQRGGLDTQYF. This chain uses TRBV27 with TRBJ2-3; 10 bases match TRBD2. The junction had 9 bases not matched to a gene; V was cut back by 4 bases and J by 5 bases. This CDR3 has 16 amino acids. CDR1 and CDR2 (germline): MNHEY, SMNVEV (reference sequence).

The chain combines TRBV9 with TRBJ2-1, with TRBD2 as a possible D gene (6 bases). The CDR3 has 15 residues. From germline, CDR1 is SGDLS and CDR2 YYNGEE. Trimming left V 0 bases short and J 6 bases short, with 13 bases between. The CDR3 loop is CASSVETSPGNEQFF. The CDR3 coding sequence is TGTGCCAGCAGCGTAGAGACTAGTCCGGGCAATGAGCAGTTCTTC.

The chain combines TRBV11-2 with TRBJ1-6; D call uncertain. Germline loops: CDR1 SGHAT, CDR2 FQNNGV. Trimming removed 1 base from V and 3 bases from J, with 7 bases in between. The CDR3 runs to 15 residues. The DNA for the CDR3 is TGTGCCAGCAGCTTAGCCCCGGGCTATAATTCACCCCTCCACTTT. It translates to CASSLAPGYNSPLHF. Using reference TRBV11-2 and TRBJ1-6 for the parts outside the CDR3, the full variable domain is EAGVAQSPRYKIIEKRQSVAFWCNPISGHATLYWYQQILGQGPKLLIQFQNNGVVDDSQLPKDRFSAERLKGVDSTLKIQPAKLEDSAVYLCASSLAPGYNSPLHFGNGTRLTVT.

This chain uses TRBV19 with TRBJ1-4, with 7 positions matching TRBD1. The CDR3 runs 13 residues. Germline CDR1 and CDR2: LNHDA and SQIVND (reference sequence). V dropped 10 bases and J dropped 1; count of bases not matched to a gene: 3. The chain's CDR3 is CATRDRTNEKLFF. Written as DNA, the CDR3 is TGTGCCACTAGGGACAGAACTAATGAAAAACTGTTTTTT.

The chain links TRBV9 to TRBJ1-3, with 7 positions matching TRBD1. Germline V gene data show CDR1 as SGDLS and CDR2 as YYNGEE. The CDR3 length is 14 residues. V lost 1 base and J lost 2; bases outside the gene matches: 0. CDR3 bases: TGTGCCAGCAGCGTAACAGGGGCTGGAAACACCATATATTTT. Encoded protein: CASSVTGAGNTIYF.

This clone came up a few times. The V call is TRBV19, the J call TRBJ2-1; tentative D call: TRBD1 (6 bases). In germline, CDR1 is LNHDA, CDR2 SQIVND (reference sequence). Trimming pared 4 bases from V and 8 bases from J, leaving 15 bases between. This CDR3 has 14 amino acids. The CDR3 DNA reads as TGTGCCAGTAGTAGATCGACAGGTAAGGATGAGCAGTTCTTC. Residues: CASSRSTGKDEQFF.

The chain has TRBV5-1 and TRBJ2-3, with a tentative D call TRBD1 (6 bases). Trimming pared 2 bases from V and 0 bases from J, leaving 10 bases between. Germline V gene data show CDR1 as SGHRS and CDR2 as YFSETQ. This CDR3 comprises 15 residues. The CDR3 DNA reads TGCGCCAGCAGCTTTCAACAGGGTAGCACAGATACGCAGTATTTT. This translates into CASSFQQGSTDTQYF.

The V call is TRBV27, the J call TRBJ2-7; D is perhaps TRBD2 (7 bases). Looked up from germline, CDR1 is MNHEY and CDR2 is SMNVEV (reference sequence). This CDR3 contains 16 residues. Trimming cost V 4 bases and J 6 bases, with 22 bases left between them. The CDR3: CASSSGGRGSKSEQYF. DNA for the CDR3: TGTGCCAGCAGTTCCGGGGGGCGGGGGTCTAAAAGCGAGCAGTACTTC.